The entry below describes one TCR beta chain. Its antigen is still unknown. This record comes from a study of identical twins. Study-wide findings and caveats: Invariant cells of the MAIT and iNKT types might have partly distorted the zero-insertion analyses. Insertion counts were lower in abundant cord blood beta clonotypes, a trend that memory repertoires did not show.

It was template switching that added a universal primer site, and there were unique molecular identifiers on the cDNA. TCRdb passed the 5' RACE reads through MiXCR, listing each CDR3 protein once. Among approximately 1.8 million distinct CDR3 sequences listed, about 31% were seen once. This TCR derives from a newborn girl in good health. Specimen: cord blood.

The CDR3 DNA reads TGCAGTGTCAGGGACAGGGGACGTGGCTACACCTTC. Translating it yields CSVRDRGRGYTF. The chain links TRBV20-1 to TRBJ1-2; 10 bases agree with TRBD1. The CDR3 length is 12 residues. After removal of 7 bases from V and 7 bases from J, the junction contained 6 bases not matched to a gene. Germline lookup yields CDR1 DFQATT and CDR2 SNEGSKA (reference sequence).